This entry describes one T cell receptor (beta chain). In its sample, this clonotype was seen a few times. The antigen this receptor binds is unknown. No base quality values were provided; no much bigger clone lies one nucleotide off. Amplification of TCR beta CDR3 regions was carried out from RNA transcripts. The TCR CDR3 was subjected to a first round of RT-PCR using the HTBI primer set and the Qiagen OneStep RT-PCR kit. A second multiplex PCR round built the libraries, followed by size selection and purification. The libraries were sequenced on an Illumina HiSeq2000 using paired-end 100 bp reads. On the study's bioinformatics: SOAPnuke was used to process the raw data, with reads discarded if the reads contained adapters or uncalled bases, had a mean Phred below 15, or lacked an exact constant-primer or identifier match. COPE v1.2.5 was used to merge the high-quality paired reads, and each unique nucleotide sequence was defined as a clonotype. Clonotypes were aligned to IMGT TRBV, TRBD and TRBJ reference segments using MiTCR v1.1. Analysis was restricted to V-J combinations with a frequency above 0.0001, which covered 99% to 99.2% of repertoires. The TCS score was defined as F50 (clonal expansion) divided by E x V (chaos), with BLOSUM62-based TCRdist calculated between CDR3 peptides within each V-J. Welch's t-statistics and random forest reduced some 510 V-J features to 13, which were used in a naive Bayes classifier (R e1071). The similarity between thyroid and blood repertoires was quantified using the Morisita-Horn index. The raw public reads went through TCRdb reprocessing: fastp at Q25, MiXCR clone calling, in-frame beta chains kept. One record per CDR3 amino acid sequence lists the most common genes and DNA. The V and J calls were not made by the authors but by TCRdb's processing. This sample lists around 760,000 distinct CDR3 sequences; roughly a third were detected once. The ten largest clones add up to around 29% of the sample.

This specimen comes from a study of T cells in Graves' hyperthyroidism and ophthalmopathy (dated by TCRdb to between 2018 and 2021). Background on the whole study: Peripheral blood was sampled at the time of initial diagnosis, prior to any treatment. To identify TCR V-J signatures that set the groups apart, the researchers used a discovery cohort of 100 patients, made up of under 45 with Graves' ophthalmopathy and some 56 with stable Graves' hyperthyroidism. Prospective prediction of ophthalmopathy was tested in an independent validation cohort consisting of some 19 hyperthyroidism patients and some 15 patients who later progressed to ophthalmopathy. The 95 to 100 discovery patients were randomly divided into training and test sets at a 7:3 ratio. In more than 5 Graves' hyperthyroidism patients, the study also compared T-cell repertoires from thyroid tissue with T-cell repertoires from blood. Once sampling was done, hyperthyroidism patients were given methimazole at a starting dose of 30 mg daily, whereas ophthalmopathy patients were given high-dose intravenous methylprednisolone. According to the paper, TCR Vbeta CDR3 sequencing was carried out on over 130 peripheral blood samples, which came from fewer than 50 ophthalmopathy, 70 to 80 hyperthyroidism and approximately 17 progressor patients.

Stable Graves' hyperthyroidism was defined as the absence of progression to ophthalmopathy over 18 months of follow-up. The hyperthyroidism patients were between 18 and 65 years old and newly diagnosed, with a disease duration of less than 2 months. The study excluded patients with uncontrolled infections, other autoimmune diseases, pregnancy or lactation. Diagnoses relied on clinical symptoms, serum thyroxine and TRAb, thyroid ultrasound and orbital computed tomography. PBMCs were isolated from about 9 ml of fresh peripheral blood by Ficoll-Paque density gradient centrifugation. Total RNA was extracted using Trizol reagent, and RNA quality was assessed on an Agilent 2100 Bioanalyzer. What the study reported, not specific to this receptor: A model built on a 13 V-J signature distinguished ophthalmopathy from stable hyperthyroidism, reaching about 89% sensitivity and around 81% specificity in cross-validation and 80%/75% in testing. Blood samples also contained most of the expanded thyroid clonotypes (frequency above 0.001), which suggests that blood repertoires may reflect thyroid immune responses. In validation, the model predicted progression to ophthalmopathy with 55% to 71% sensitivity and 72.22% specificity, a median of 6.5 months before onset. No statistical method was used to fix the sample size in advance, and group allocation was not hidden from the investigators.

Sequencing was carried out using blood. The clonotype originates from a woman aged 40 to 50 with Graves' hyperthyroidism.

For the CDR3, the sequence is CATTPAGAPGTEAFF. Here is the DNA: TGTGCCACCACCCCGGCCGGGGCTCCAGGGACTGAAGCTTTCTTT. This sequence uses TRBV19 and TRBJ1-1, and possibly TRBD1, on 5 matching bases. Including cysteine and phenylalanine, the CDR3 has 15 amino acids. CDR3 DNA is the only sequence kept; it has 45 bases, read in frame from the first base. V is pared back by 10 bases and J by 5 bases, with 23 bases lying between the germline termini. In the germline V gene (reference sequence), CDR1 corresponds to LNHDA and CDR2 to SQIVND.